This T cell receptor beta chain emerged from a study of prognosis after radiotherapy for stage I lung cancer. Study details: Adenocarcinoma occurred in twelve patients and squamous cell carcinoma in 6 or 7. Alongside stereotactic body radiotherapy, concurrent therapy was given to no patient.

Germline CDR1 reads ENHRY; CDR2 reads SYGVKD. Deletions cut 3 bases from V and 0 bases from J, with 5 bases between. The CDR3 sequence is 13 residues long. The sample holds many counts of this clonotype. The genomic DNA TCR beta CDR3 region underwent two rounds of multiplex PCR. Amplification in first-round PCR relied on primers specific to each TRBV and TRBJ gene. TCRdb called the multiplex PCR reads again in MiXCR, with one record for every CDR3 protein. The sample has 30,000 to 35,000 distinct CDR3 sequences; roughly 49% are singletons. This chain uses TRBV10-3 with TRBJ1-1; D not resolved. This clonotype originated in a donor over 45 with non-small cell lung cancer. The sample here was PBMCs, taken before or after stereotactic body radiation therapy (not recorded which). The CDR3 here is CAISEQLNTEAFF. DNA for the CDR3: TGTGCCATCAGTGAACAGTTGAACACTGAAGCTTTCTTT.